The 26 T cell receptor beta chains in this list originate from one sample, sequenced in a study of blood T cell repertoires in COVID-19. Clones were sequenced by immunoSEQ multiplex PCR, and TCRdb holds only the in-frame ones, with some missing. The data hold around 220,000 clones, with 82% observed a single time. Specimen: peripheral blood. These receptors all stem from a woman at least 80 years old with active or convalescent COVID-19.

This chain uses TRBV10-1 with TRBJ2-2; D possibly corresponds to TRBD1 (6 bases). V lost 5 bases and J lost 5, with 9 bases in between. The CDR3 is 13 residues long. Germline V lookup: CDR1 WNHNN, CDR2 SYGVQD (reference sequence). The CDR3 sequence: CASSHRVTGELFF. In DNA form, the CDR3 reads TGCGCCAGCAGTCACAGGGTTACCGGGGAGCTGTTTTTT.

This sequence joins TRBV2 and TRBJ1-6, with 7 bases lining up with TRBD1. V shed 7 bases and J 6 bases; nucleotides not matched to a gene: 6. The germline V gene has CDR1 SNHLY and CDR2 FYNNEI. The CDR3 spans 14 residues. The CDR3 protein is CASTMGQPNSPLHF. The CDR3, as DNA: TGTGCCAGCACCATGGGACAGCCTAATTCACCCCTCCACTTT.

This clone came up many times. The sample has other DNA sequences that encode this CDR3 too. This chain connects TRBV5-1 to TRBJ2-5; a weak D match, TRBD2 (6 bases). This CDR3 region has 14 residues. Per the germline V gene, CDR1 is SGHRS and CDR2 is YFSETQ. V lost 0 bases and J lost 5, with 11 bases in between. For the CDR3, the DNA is TGCGCCAGCAGCTTGGGGCGGGGTCGGGAGACCCAGTACTTC. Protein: CASSLGRGRETQYF.

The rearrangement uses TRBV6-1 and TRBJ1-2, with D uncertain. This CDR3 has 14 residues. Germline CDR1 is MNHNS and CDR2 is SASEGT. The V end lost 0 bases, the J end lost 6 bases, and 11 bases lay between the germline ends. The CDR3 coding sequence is TGTGCCAGCAGTGAAGCTAACAGTTTTGATGGCTACACCTTC. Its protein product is CASSEANSFDGYTF.

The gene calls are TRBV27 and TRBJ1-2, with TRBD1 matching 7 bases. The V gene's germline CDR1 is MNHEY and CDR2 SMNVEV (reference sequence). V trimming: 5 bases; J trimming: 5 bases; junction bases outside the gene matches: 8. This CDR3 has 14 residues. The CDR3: CASSRSGQRYGYTF. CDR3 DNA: TGTGCCAGCAGTAGATCGGGACAGCGTTATGGCTACACCTTC.

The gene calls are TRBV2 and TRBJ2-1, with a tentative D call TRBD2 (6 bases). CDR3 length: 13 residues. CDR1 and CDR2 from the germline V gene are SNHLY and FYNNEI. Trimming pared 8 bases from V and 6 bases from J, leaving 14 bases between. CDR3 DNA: TGTGCCAGCCGAAGGGTGGGGGGCAATGAGCAGTTCTTC. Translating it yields CASRRVGGNEQFF.

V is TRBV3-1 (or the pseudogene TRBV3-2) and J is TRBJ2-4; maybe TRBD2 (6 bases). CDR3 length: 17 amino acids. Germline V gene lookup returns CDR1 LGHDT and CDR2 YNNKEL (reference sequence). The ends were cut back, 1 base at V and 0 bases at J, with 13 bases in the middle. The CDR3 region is CASSQVRGELAKNIQYF. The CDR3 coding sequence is TGTGCCAGCAGCCAAGTGCGCGGGGAACTAGCCAAAAACATTCAGTACTTC.

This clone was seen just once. DNA for the CDR3: TGTGCCAGCAGTTTATCGCAGGGTCTAGTGGGAGCTTTCTTT. This translates into CASSLSQGLVGAFF. The genes are TRBV28 and TRBJ1-1, with D maybe TRBD1 (5 bases). Germline CDR1 reads MDHEN; CDR2 reads SYDVKM. Trimming took 1 base from V and 10 from J, leaving 16 bases between them. This CDR3 has 14 residues.

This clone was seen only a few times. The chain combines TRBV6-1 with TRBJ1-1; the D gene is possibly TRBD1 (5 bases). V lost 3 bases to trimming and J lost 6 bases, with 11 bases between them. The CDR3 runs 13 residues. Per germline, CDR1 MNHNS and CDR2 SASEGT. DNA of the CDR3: TGTGCCAGCAGTGATGGCAGGGTATCTGAAGCTTTCTTT. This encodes CASSDGRVSEAFF.

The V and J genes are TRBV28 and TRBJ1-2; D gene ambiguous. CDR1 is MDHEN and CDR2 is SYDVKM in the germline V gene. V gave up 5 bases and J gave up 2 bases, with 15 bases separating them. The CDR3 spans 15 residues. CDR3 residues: CASSPSFPGNYGYTF. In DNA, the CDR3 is TGTGCCAGCAGTCCCAGTTTCCCGGGAAACTATGGCTACACCTTC.

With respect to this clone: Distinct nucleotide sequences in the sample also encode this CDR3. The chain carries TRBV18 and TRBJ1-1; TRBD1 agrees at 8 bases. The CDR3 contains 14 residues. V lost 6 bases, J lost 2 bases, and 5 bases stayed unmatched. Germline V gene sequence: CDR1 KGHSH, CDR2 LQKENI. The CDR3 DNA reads TGTGCCAGCTCCCCCACAGGGGGAAACACTGAAGCTTTCTTT. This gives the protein CASSPTGGNTEAFF.

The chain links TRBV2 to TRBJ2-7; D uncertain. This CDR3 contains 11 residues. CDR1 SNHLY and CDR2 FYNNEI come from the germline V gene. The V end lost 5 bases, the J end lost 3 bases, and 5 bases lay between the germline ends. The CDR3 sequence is CASSSFYEQYF. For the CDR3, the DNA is TGTGCCAGCAGTTCCTTCTACGAGCAGTACTTC.

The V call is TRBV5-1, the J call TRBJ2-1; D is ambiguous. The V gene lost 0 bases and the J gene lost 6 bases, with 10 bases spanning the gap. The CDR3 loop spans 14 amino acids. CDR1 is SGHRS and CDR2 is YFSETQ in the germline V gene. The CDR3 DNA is TGCGCCAGCAGCTTGGGCGAACTCCCCAATGAGCAGTTCTTC. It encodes CASSLGELPNEQFF.

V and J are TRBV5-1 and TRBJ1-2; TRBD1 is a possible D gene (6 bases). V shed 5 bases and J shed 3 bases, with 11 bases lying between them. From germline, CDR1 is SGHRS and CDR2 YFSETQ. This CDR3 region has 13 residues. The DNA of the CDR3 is TGCGCCAGCAGTACGTCAGGGGACTATGGCTACACCTTC. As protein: CASSTSGDYGYTF.

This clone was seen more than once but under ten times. In nucleotides, the CDR3 is TGTGCCAGCAGGGACTGGACGGAAGAGAATGAAAAACTGTTTTTT. Its translation: CASRDWTEENEKLFF. The chain uses TRBV28 and TRBJ1-4; the D is unclear. The CDR3 has 15 residues. The V end was cut by 6 bases, the J end by 5 bases, with 16 bases between. Germline V gives CDR1 MDHEN, CDR2 SYDVKM.

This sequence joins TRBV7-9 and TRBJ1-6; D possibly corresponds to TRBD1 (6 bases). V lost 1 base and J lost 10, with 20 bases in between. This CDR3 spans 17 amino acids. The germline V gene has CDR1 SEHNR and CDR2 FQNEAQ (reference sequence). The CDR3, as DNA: TGTGCCAGCAGCTTAGAGTTCGGAGACAGGCAATACTCACCCCTCCACTTT. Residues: CASSLEFGDRQYSPLHF. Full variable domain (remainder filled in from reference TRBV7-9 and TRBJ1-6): DTGVSQNPRHKITKRGQNVTFRCDPISEHNRLYWYRQTLGQGPEFLTYFQNEAQLEKSRLLSDRFSAERPKGSFSTLEIQRTEQGDSAMYLCASSLEFGDRQYSPLHFGNGTRLTVT.

The CDR3 protein is CASSSTGYNKAFF. CDR3 coding DNA: TGTGCCAGCAGTTCGACAGGGTATAACAAGGCTTTCTTT. The rearrangement joins TRBV27 to TRBJ1-1; 7 nucleotides line up with TRBD1. V gave up 4 bases and J gave up 11 bases; unmatched junction bases: 10. Germline-derived CDR1 and CDR2 are MNHEY and SMNVEV (reference sequence). This CDR3 region has 13 residues.

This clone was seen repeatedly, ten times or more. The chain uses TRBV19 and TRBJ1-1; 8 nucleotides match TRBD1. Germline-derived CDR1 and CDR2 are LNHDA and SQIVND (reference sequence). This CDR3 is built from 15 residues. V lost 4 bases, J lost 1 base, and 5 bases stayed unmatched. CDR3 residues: CASSTSDRGNTEAFF. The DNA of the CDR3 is TGTGCCAGTAGTACGTCCGACAGGGGGAACACTGAAGCTTTCTTT. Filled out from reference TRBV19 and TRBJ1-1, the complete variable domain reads DGGITQSPKYLFRKEGQNVTLSCEQNLNHDAMYWYRQDPGQGLRLIYYSQIVNDFQKGDIAEGYSVSREKKESFPLTVTSAQKNPTAFYLCASSTSDRGNTEAFFGQGTRLTVV.

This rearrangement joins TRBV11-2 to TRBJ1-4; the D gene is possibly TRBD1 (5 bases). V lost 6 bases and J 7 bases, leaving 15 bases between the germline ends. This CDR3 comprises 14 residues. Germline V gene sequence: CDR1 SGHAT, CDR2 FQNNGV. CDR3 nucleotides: TGTGCCAGCAGTAAATACGGACAAGTTGAAAAACTGTTTTTT. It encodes CASSKYGQVEKLFF.

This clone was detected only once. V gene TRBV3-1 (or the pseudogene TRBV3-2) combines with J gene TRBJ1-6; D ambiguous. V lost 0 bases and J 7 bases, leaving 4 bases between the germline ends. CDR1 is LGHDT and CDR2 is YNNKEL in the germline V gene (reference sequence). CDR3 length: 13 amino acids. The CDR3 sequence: CASSQDPNSPLHF. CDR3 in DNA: TGTGCCAGCAGCCAAGATCCAAATTCACCCCTCCACTTT.

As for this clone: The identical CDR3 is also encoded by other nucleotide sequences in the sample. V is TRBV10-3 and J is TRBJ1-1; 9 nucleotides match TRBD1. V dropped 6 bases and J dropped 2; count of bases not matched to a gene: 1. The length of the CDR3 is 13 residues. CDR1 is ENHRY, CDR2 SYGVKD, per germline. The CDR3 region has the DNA TGTGCCATCAGACAGGGGGCCAACACTGAAGCTTTCTTT. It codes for CAIRQGANTEAFF.

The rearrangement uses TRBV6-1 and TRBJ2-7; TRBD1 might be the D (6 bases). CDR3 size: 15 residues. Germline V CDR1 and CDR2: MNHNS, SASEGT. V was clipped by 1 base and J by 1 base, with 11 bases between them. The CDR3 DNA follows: TGTGCCAGCAGTGAAGGGCCAGGGACATCCTACGAGCAGTACTTC. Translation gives CASSEGPGTSYEQYF.

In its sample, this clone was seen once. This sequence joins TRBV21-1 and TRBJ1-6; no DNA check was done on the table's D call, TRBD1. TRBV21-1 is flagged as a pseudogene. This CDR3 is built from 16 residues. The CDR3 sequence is CASSKYRGVRNSPLHF. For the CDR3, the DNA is TGTGCCAGCAGCAAATACAGGGGGGTACGTAATTCACCCCTCCACTTT.

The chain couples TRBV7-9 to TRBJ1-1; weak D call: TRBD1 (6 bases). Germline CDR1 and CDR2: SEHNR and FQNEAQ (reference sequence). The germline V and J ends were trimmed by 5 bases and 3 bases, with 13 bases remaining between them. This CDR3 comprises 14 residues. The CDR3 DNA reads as TGTGCCAGCAGCCCGCAACAGGGACACACTGAAGCTTTCTTT. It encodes CASSPQQGHTEAFF.

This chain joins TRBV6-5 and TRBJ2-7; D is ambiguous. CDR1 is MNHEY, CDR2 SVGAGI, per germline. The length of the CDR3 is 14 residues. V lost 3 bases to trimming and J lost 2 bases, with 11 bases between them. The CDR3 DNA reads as TGTGCCAGCAGTTATAGAAGTCTACCCTACGAGCAGTACTTC. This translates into CASSYRSLPYEQYF.

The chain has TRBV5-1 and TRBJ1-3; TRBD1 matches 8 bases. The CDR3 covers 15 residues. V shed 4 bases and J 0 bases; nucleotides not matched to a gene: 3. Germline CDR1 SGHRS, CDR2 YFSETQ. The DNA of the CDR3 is TGCGCCAGCAGCGGGGGACAGGCCTCTGGAAACACCATATATTTT. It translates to CASSGGQASGNTIYF.